These T cell receptor beta chains were read from a single sample in a study of regulatory T cells in long-lasting Graves disease. TCRdb used MiXCR to reprocess the multiplex PCR reads, holding one entry per CDR3 protein. Among hundreds of thousands of distinct CDR3 sequences listed, roughly 17% were seen once. These records were also assigned to another study, of T cells in Graves' hyperthyroidism and ophthalmopathy.

The specimen comprised peripheral blood mononuclear cells (PBMCs), sampled at new diagnosis, from a patient treated with antithyroid drugs. All receptors derive from a man in his forties or fifties with Graves disease. The CDR3 runs from the conserved cysteine through the conserved F or W. A D gene is named only where the DNA matches it firmly. The listing skips clone size in some rows; elsewhere it reads once, few, many or a size class.

D	J	size	V	CDR3	DNA
-	TRBJ2-7	-	TRBV7-9	CASSLGQNSYEQYF	TGTGCCAGCAGCTTAGGACAGAACTCCTACGAGCAGTACTTC
-	TRBJ2-7	many	TRBV27	CASSWGGKTYEQYF	TGTGCCAGCAGTTGGGGCGGCAAAACCTACGAGCAGTACTTC
-	TRBJ1-1	many	TRBV5-5	CASSLVGVNTEAFF	TGTGCCAGCAGCTTGGTGGGGGTGAACACTGAAGCTTTCTTT
-	TRBJ1-1	many	TRBV6-5	CASSYSVNRATEAFF	TGTGCCAGCAGTTACTCCGTGAATCGGGCCACTGAAGCTTTCTTT
TRBD1	TRBJ2-5	-	TRBV12-3/TRBV12-4	CASRPTGGPGETQYF	TGTGCCAGCAGACCGACAGGGGGCCCCGGGGAGACCCAGTACTTC
TRBD2	TRBJ2-2	few	TRBV3-1	CASSHTSGTGELFF	TGTGCCAGCAGCCACACTAGCGGCACCGGGGAGCTGTTTTTT
-	TRBJ1-6	-	TRBV7-9	CASSSDKPSSYNSPLHF	TGTGCCAGCAGCTCAGACAAACCGAGCTCCTATAATTCACCCCTCCACTTT
-	TRBJ2-5	-	TRBV12-3/TRBV12-4	CASSLYAGAGETQYF	TGTGCCAGCAGTTTATACGCAGGGGCAGGAGAGACCCAGTACTTC
-	TRBJ2-6	-	TRBV2	CASTLGGGANVLTF	TGTGCCAGCACTCTGGGGGGTGGGGCCAACGTCCTGACTTTC
-	TRBJ1-5	many	TRBV20-1	CSARRGWESNQPQHF	TGCAGTGCTAGAAGGGGGTGGGAAAGCAATCAGCCCCAGCATTTT
-	TRBJ1-5	many	TRBV6-4	CASPPGQDQPQHF	TGTGCCAGCCCTCCGGGCCAGGATCAGCCCCAGCATTTT
-	TRBJ2-3	few	TRBV7-9	CANSLSSFTDTQYF	TGTGCCAACAGCTTAAGTAGCTTCACAGATACGCAGTATTTT
TRBD1	TRBJ1-3	-	TRBV5-1	CASRAQGDGNTIYF	TGCGCCAGCAGAGCCCAGGGGGATGGAAACACCATATATTTT
TRBD1	TRBJ1-5	-	TRBV4-1	CASSQEDRGNQPQHF	TGTGCCAGCAGCCAAGAGGACAGGGGCAATCAGCCCCAGCATTTT
-	TRBJ2-1	many	TRBV18	CASSPPTHEQFF	TGTGCCAGCTCACCACCGACCCATGAGCAGTTCTTC
TRBD1	TRBJ2-6	many	TRBV20-1	CSARDRGSGANVLTF	TGCAGTGCCCGGGACAGGGGGAGTGGGGCCAACGTCCTGACTTTC
-	TRBJ2-7	many	TRBV7-2	CASSTRRAYEQYF	TGTGCCAGCAGTACGCGAAGGGCTTACGAGCAGTACTTC
TRBD2	TRBJ2-5	many	TRBV7-2	CASSYQRGGGETQYF	TGTGCCAGCAGCTACCAGCGGGGGGGCGGGGAGACCCAGTACTTC
-	TRBJ1-4	few	TRBV5-4	CASSLDPGMDEKLFF	TGTGCCAGCAGCTTGGACCCGGGCATGGATGAAAAACTGTTTTTT
TRBD2	TRBJ2-5	-	TRBV7-3	CASSSGGGQETQYF	TGTGCCAGCAGCTCGGGGGGTGGGCAAGAGACCCAGTACTTC
-	TRBJ2-5	many	TRBV30	CAWSPKGGGETQYF	TGTGCCTGGAGTCCAAAGGGGGGAGGCGAGACCCAGTACTTC
-	TRBJ1-4	many	TRBV11-3	CASSLALKGANEKLFF	TGTGCCAGCAGCTTAGCTCTCAAGGGTGCTAATGAAAAACTGTTTTTT
-	TRBJ2-3	many	TRBV28	CASTELARVTYELDTDTQYF	TGTGCCAGCACCGAACTAGCCAGGGTAACCTACGAACTAGACACAGATACGCAGTATTTT
-	TRBJ2-3	many	TRBV5-1	CASSLAVGGTDTQYF	TGCGCCAGCAGCTTAGCCGTAGGGGGCACAGATACGCAGTATTTT
-	TRBJ2-5	few	TRBV11-3	CASSKSSAPGDQGHEVGETQYF	TGTGCCAGCAGCAAGTCTTCGGCCCCCGGGGACCAGGGTCATGAGGTTGGAGAGACCCAGTACTTC
-	TRBJ1-5	many	TRBV2	CASSPRRNNQPQHF	TGTGCCAGCAGCCCCAGACGGAACAATCAGCCCCAGCATTTT
-	TRBJ2-2	many	TRBV30	CAWTPPSGELFF	TGTGCCTGGACCCCCCCTTCCGGGGAGCTGTTTTTT
TRBD2	TRBJ2-2	few	TRBV2	CASSGEGLAGGMNTGELFF	TGTGCCAGCAGTGGCGAGGGACTAGCGGGGGGAATGAACACCGGGGAGCTGTTTTTT
-	TRBJ1-2	many	TRBV5-8	CASSLAGPPIWGYTF	TGTGCCAGCAGCTTGGCCGGGCCCCCAATCTGGGGCTACACCTTC